What follows is one T cell receptor (beta chain) and its context. This record comes from a study of CD8 T cells in Susac syndrome. Reverse transcription used roughly 0.5 to 1 ug RNA and random hexamers. TCRdb reanalysed the immunoSEQ multiplex PCR reads using MiXCR and keeps one entry per CDR3 protein. This sample has roughly 400,000 distinct CDR3 sequences, with 75% to 90% found just once. The CDR3 loop spans 17 amino acids. Germline values: CDR1 SGHRS, CDR2 YFSETQ. Trimming stripped 3 bases from V and 2 bases from J, with 18 bases between. The sequenced sample consisted of CD8+ T cells from PBMCs. This chain links TRBV5-1 with TRBJ2-1, with D perhaps TRBD1 (6 bases). The sequence was collected from a human donor with multiple sclerosis. CDR3 loop: CASSYSPSGDAYNEQFF. The CDR3 coding sequence is TGCGCCAGCAGCTACTCGCCGTCAGGGGACGCCTACAATGAGCAGTTCTTC.